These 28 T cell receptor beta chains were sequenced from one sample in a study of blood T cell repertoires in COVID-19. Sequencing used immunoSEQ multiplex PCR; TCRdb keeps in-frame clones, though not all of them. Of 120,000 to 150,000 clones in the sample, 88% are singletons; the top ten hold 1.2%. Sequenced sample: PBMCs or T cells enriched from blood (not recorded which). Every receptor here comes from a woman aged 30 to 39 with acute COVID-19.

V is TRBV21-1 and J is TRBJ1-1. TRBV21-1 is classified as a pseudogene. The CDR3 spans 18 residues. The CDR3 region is CASSTSKSRHALGTEAFF. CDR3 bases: TGTGCCAGCAGTACCTCGAAATCGCGGCATGCTCTCGGCACTGAAGCTTTCTTT.

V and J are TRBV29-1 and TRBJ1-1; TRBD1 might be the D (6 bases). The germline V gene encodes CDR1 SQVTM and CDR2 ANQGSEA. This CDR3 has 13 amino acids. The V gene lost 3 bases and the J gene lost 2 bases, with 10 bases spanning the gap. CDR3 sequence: CSVDRGLNTEAFF. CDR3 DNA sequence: TGCAGCGTTGACAGGGGATTAAACACTGAAGCTTTCTTT. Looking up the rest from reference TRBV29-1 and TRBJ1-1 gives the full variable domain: SAVISQKPSRDICQRGTSLTIQCQVDSQVTMMFWYRQQPGQSLTLIATANQGSEATYESGFVIDKFPISRPNLTFSTLTVSNMSPEDSSIYLCSVDRGLNTEAFFGQGTRLTVV.

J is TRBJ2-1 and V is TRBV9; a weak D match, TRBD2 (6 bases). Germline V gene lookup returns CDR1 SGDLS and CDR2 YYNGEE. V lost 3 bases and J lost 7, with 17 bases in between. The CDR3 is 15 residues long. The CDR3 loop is CASSAEGSGRNEQFF. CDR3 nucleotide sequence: TGTGCCAGCAGCGCCGAGGGATCGGGGAGGAATGAGCAGTTCTTC.

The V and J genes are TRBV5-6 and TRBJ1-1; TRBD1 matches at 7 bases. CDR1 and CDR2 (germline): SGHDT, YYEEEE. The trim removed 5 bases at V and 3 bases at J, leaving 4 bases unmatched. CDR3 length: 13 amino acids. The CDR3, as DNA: TGTGCCAGCAGACCAGGGACAGACACTGAAGCTTTCTTT. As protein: CASRPGTDTEAFF. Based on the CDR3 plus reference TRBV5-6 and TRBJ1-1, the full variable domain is DAGVTQSPTHLIKTRGQQVTLRCSPKSGHDTVSWYQQALGQGPQFIFQYYEEEERQRGNFPDRFSGHQFPNYSSELNVNALLLGDSALYLCASRPGTDTEAFFGQGTRLTVV.

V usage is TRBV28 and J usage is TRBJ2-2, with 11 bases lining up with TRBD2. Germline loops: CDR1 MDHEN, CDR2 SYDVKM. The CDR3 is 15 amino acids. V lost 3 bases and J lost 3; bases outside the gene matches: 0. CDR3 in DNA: TGTGCCAGCAGTTTTAGCGGGAGGGACACCGGGGAGCTGTTTTTT. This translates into CASSFSGRDTGELFF.

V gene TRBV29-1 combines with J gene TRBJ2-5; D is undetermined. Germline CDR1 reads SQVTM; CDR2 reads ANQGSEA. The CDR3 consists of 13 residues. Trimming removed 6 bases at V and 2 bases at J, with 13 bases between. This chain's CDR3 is CSVAIILQETQYF. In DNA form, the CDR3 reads TGCAGCGTCGCTATTATCCTGCAAGAGACCCAGTACTTC.

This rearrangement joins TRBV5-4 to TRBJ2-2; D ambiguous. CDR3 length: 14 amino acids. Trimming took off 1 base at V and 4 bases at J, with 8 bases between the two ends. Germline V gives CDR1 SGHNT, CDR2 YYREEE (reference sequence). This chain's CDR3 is CASSLSAATGELFF. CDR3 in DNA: TGTGCCAGCAGCTTGTCCGCGGCCACCGGGGAGCTGTTTTTT.

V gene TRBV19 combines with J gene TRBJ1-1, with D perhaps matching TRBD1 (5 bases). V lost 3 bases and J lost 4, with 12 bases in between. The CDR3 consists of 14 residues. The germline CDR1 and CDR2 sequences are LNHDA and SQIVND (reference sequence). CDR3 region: CASSIPREGTEAFF. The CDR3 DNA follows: TGTGCCAGTAGTATCCCCAGGGAGGGCACTGAAGCTTTCTTT.

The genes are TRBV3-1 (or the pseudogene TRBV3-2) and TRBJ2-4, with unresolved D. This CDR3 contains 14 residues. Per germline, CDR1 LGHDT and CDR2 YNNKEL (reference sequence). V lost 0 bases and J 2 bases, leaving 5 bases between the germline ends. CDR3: CASSQDLTKNIQYF. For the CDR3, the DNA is TGTGCCAGCAGCCAAGATCTTACCAAAAACATTCAGTACTTC.

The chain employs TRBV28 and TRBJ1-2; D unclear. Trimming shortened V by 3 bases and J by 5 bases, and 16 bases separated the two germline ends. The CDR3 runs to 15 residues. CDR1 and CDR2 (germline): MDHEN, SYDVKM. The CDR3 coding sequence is TGTGCCAGCAGTTTCGTTCGGGAGGCGGAATATGGCTACACCTTC. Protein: CASSFVREAEYGYTF.

The CDR3 reads CASKAASSGANVLTF. Written as DNA, the CDR3 is TGTGCCAGTAAGGCAGCGAGCTCTGGGGCCAACGTCCTGACTTTC. The chain uses TRBV19 and TRBJ2-6, with unresolved D. The germline V gene encodes CDR1 LNHDA and CDR2 SQIVND (reference sequence). The CDR3 sequence is 15 residues long. Trimming took 7 bases from V and 0 from J, leaving 10 bases between them. Supplemented by reference TRBV19 and TRBJ2-6, the full variable domain reads DGGITQSPKYLFRKEGQNVTLSCEQNLNHDAMYWYRQDPGQGLRLIYYSQIVNDFQKGDIAEGYSVSREKKESFPLTVTSAQKNPTAFYLCASKAASSGANVLTFGAGSRLTVL.

Written as DNA, the CDR3 is TGTGCCAGCAGCCACGGGACAGGGAATGAAAAACTGTTTTTT. Translated: CASSHGTGNEKLFF. The V gene is TRBV11-2, the J gene TRBJ1-4; TRBD1 agrees at 9 bases. After removal of 5 bases from V and 5 bases from J, the junction contained 3 bases not matched to a gene. CDR1 is SGHAT, CDR2 FQNNGV, per germline. This CDR3 is 14 amino acids long.

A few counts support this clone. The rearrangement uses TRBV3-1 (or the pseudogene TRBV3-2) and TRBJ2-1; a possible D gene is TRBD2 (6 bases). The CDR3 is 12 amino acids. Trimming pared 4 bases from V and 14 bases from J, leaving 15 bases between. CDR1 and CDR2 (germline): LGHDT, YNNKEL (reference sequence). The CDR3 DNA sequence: TGTGCCAGCAGCCCTTTAACGGGAGAGGAGTTCTTC. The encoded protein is CASSPLTGEEFF.

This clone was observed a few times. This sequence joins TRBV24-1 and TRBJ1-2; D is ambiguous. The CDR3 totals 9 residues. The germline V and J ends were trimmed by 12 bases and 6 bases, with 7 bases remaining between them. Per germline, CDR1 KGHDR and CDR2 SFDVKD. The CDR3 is CALLNGYTF. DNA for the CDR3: TGTGCCCTTCTAAATGGCTACACCTTC.

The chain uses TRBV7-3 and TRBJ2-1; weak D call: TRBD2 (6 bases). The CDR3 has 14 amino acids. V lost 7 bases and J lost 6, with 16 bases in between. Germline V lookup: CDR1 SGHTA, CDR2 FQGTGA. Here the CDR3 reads CASKAYLGGNEQFF. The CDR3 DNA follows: TGTGCCAGCAAAGCTTATCTCGGGGGCAATGAGCAGTTCTTC.

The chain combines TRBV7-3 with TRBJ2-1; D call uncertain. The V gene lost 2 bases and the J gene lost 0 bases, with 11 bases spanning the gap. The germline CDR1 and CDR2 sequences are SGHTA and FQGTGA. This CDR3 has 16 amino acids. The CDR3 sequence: CASSLGVESSYNEQFF. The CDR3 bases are TGTGCCAGCAGCTTAGGTGTCGAGAGCTCCTACAATGAGCAGTTCTTC. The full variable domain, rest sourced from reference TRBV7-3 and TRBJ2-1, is GAGVSQTPSNKVTEKGKYVELRCDPISGHTALYWYRQSLGQGPEFLIYFQGTGAADDSGLPNDRFFAVRPEGSVSTLKIQRTERGDSAVYLCASSLGVESSYNEQFFGPGTRLTVL.

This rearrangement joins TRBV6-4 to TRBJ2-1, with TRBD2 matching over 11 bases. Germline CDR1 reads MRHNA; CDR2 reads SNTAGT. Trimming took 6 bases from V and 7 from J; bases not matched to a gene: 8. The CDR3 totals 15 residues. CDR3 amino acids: CASRRTSGSSNEQFF. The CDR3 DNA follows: TGTGCCAGCAGGAGGACTAGCGGGTCCTCTAATGAGCAGTTCTTC.

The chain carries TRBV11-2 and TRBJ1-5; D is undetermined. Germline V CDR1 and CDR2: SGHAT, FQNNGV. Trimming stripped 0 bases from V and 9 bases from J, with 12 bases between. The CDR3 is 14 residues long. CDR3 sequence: CASSLDLGSGPQHF. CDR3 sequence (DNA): TGTGCCAGCAGCTTAGATTTAGGTTCAGGGCCCCAGCATTTT.

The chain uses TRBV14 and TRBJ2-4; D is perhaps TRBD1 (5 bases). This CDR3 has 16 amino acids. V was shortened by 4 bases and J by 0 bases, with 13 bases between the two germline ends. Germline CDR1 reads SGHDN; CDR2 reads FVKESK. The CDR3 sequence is CASSPYPGLAKNIQYF. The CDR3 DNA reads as TGTGCCAGCAGCCCGTATCCAGGGCTAGCCAAAAACATTCAGTACTTC.

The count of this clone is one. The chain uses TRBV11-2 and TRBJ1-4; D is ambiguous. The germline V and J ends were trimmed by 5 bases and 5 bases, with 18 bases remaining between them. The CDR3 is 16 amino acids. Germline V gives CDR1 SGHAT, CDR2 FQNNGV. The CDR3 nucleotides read TGTGCCAGCAGCGCGATAGGTGAGGTGGAGAATGAAAAACTGTTTTTT. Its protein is CASSAIGEVENEKLFF. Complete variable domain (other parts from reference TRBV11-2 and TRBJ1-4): EAGVAQSPRYKIIEKRQSVAFWCNPISGHATLYWYQQILGQGPKLLIQFQNNGVVDDSQLPKDRFSAERLKGVDSTLKIQPAKLEDSAVYLCASSAIGEVENEKLFFGSGTQLSVL.

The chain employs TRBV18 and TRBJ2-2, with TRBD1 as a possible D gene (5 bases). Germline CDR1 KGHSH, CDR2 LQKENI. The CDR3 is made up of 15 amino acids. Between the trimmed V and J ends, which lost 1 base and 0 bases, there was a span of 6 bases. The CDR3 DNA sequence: TGTGCCAGCTCACCACAGGGGACGAACACCGGGGAGCTGTTTTTT. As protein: CASSPQGTNTGELFF.

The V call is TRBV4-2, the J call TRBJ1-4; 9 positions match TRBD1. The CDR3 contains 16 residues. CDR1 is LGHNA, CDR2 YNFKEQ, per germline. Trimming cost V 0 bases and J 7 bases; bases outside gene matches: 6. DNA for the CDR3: TGTGCCAGCAGCCAAGAAGCGGGACAGGGCGGTGAAAAACTGTTTTTT. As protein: CASSQEAGQGGEKLFF.

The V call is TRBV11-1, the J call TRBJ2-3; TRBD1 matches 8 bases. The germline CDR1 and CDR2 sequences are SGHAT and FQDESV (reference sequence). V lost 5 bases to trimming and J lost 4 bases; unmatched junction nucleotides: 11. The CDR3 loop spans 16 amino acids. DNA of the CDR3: TGTGCCAGCAGCCCAGGGATGGACAGGGACCCAGATACGCAGTATTTT. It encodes CASSPGMDRDPDTQYF.

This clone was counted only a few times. CDR3 amino acids: CASSLETNTLGNEQFF. The CDR3 DNA is TGCGCCAGCAGCCTCGAGACTAATACCCTGGGCAATGAGCAGTTCTTC. The rearrangement links TRBV5-1 to TRBJ2-1; tentative D call: TRBD2 (5 bases). The CDR3 extends over 16 amino acids. Per germline, CDR1 SGHRS and CDR2 YFSETQ. V was clipped by 4 bases and J by 6 bases, with 20 bases between them. Based on the CDR3 plus reference TRBV5-1 and TRBJ2-1, the full variable domain is KAGVTQTPRYLIKTRGQQVTLSCSPISGHRSVSWYQQTPGQGLQFLFEYFSETQRNKGNFPGRFSGRQFSNSRSEMNVSTLELGDSALYLCASSLETNTLGNEQFFGPGTRLTVL.

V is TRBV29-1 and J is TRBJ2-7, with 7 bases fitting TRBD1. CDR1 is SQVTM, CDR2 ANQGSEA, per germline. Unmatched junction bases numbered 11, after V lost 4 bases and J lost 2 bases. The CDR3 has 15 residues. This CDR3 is CSVGGQFDSPYEQYF. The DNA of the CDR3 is TGCAGCGTTGGGGGACAGTTTGACAGCCCCTACGAGCAGTACTTC.

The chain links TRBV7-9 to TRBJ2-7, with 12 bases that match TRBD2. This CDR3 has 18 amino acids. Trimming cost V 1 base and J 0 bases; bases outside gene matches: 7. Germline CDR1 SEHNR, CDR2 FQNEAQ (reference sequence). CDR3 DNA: TGTGCCAGCAGCTTAGGCCTAGCGGGAGGGCCCCGCTCCTACGAGCAGTACTTC. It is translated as CASSLGLAGGPRSYEQYF.

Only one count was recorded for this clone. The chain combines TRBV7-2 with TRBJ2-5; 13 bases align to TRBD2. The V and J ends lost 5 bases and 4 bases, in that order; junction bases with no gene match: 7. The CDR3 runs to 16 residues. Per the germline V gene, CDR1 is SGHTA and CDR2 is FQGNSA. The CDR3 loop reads CASSGGLAGVRETQYF. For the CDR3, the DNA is TGTGCCAGCAGCGGAGGACTAGCGGGAGTGCGAGAGACCCAGTACTTC.

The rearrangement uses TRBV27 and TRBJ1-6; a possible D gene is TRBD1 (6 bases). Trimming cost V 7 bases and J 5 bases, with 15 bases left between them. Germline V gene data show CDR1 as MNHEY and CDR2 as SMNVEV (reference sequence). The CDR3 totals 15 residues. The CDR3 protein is CASTIQTGNNSPLHF. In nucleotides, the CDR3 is TGTGCCAGCACCATTCAGACAGGCAATAATTCACCCCTCCACTTT.